The present T cell receptor (beta chain) was sequenced within a study of blood T cells in healthy people across ages. The CDR3 consists of 13 residues. Germline-derived CDR1 and CDR2 are SGHDT and YYEEEE. Trimming took 1 base from V and 13 from J, leaving 17 bases between them. A sample-barcoded 5' primer and a J-beta primer mix were used in a second PCR of about 7 to 12 cycles. Each cDNA molecule was tagged by a template-switch adaptor that had 12 random nucleotides. No fewer than 2.5 million CDR3-containing paired-end reads came from each sample. TCRdb analysed the 5' RACE reads with MiXCR anew, one entry per CDR3 protein. This table holds 1.5 million to 2 million distinct CDR3 sequences, 34% found once. In this sample, this clonotype turned up once.

Material for sequencing was blood. This sequence was found in a woman under 40 in good health. The chain joins TRBV5-6 to TRBJ1-2, with D possibly being TRBD1 (5 bases). The CDR3 bases are TGTGCCAGCAGCTTGACGACAGCGCCGGTGAGCACCTTC. Translation gives CASSLTTAPVSTF.